This T cell receptor beta chain was observed in a study of cytomegalovirus exposure and HLA in healthy donors. General observations from the study: A later analysis showed that HLA-associated TCR beta chains had undergone more clonal expansion than equally common others. Later genetic work tied a missense DCLRE1C variant to beta-chain V and J trimming.

Use of 60 Vbeta and 13 Jbeta primers characterized the PCR. TCRdb keeps only in-frame clones here, not all; method: immunoSEQ multiplex PCR. The sample carries approximately 160,000 clones, 84% recorded once. Trimming at V came to 2 bases and at J to 3 bases, leaving 2 bases not matched to a gene. CDR1 SGHDT and CDR2 YYEEEE come from the germline V gene. This CDR3 has 14 amino acids. This clone was recorded once. Its specificity is unknown. This chain links TRBV5-6 with TRBJ2-5, with 9 bases lining up with TRBD2. This clonotype was sampled from a boy between 2 and 15 years old in good health and CMV-seronegative. What was sequenced was PBMCs. The chain's CDR3 is CASSFRLAEETQYF. CDR3 nucleotide sequence: TGTGCCAGCAGCTTCCGACTAGCGGAAGAGACCCAGTACTTC.